These 20 T cell receptor beta chains originate from one sample sequenced in a study of OX40 agonist ivuxolimab in advanced cancers. Some clones are missing from TCRdb's copy, which holds only in-frame ones; the method was immunoSEQ multiplex PCR. Of about 50,000 clones in the sample, over 90% were seen once. The source material was CD4+ or CD8+ T cells sorted from blood, sampled in a trial of the OX40 agonist ivuxolimab. All receptors come from an adult with an advanced solid tumor such as melanoma, head and neck, liver or kidney cancer.

This chain joins TRBV9 and TRBJ1-4; D unresolved. Deletions cut 0 bases from V and 3 bases from J, with 15 bases between. The CDR3 length is 17 residues. Germline V CDR1 and CDR2: SGDLS, YYNGEE. The CDR3 here is CASSVDGLGTPNEKLFF. The CDR3, as DNA: TGTGCCAGCAGCGTAGACGGATTGGGCACTCCTAATGAAAAACTGTTTTTT.

J is TRBJ2-2 and V is TRBV5-6; possible D gene TRBD2, 6 bases. Trimming removed 4 bases from V and 4 bases from J, with 14 bases in between. This CDR3 is built from 15 residues. Germline V gives CDR1 SGHDT, CDR2 YYEEEE. CDR3 protein: CASSHATGSTGELFF. CDR3 nucleotides: TGTGCCAGCAGCCACGCTACCGGGAGCACCGGGGAGCTGTTTTTT.

This clone came up once. The V and J genes are TRBV11-2 and TRBJ2-7; D may be TRBD1 or TRBD2 (5 bases each). The CDR3 consists of 12 residues. V gave up 8 bases and J gave up 6 bases, with 14 bases separating them. Germline lookup yields CDR1 SGHAT and CDR2 FQNNGV. DNA of the CDR3: TGTGCCAGCCTGGGGCTCGGGGCCGAGCAGTACTTC. Amino acid sequence: CASLGLGAEQYF.

This clone was detected only once. J is TRBJ2-7 and V is TRBV6-5; no firm D call. The V end lost 0 bases, the J end lost 4 bases, and 16 bases lay between the germline ends. Germline loops: CDR1 MNHEY, CDR2 SVGAGI. The CDR3 is made up of 16 amino acids. CDR3 residues: CASSYSLNPISYEQYF. As DNA, the CDR3 is TGTGCCAGCAGTTACTCGTTAAATCCGATCTCATACGAGCAGTACTTC.

J is TRBJ1-4 and V is TRBV5-1; D ambiguous. The CDR3 contains 14 residues. The ends were cut back, 4 bases at V and 4 bases at J, with 11 bases in the middle. In germline, CDR1 is SGHRS, CDR2 YFSETQ. CDR3 amino acids: CASSPDRYNEKLFF. The CDR3 coding sequence is TGCGCCAGCAGCCCGGACCGTTATAATGAAAAACTGTTTTTT.

The chain links TRBV11-2 to TRBJ1-2; possible D gene TRBD1, 5 bases. The CDR3 totals 16 residues. The germline V gene has CDR1 SGHAT and CDR2 FQNNGV. Trimming removed 3 bases at V and 8 bases at J, with 22 bases between. This CDR3 is CASSFEPWGRDEGYTF. The CDR3 DNA reads TGTGCCAGCAGCTTCGAACCATGGGGGAGGGATGAAGGCTACACCTTC. The complete variable domain, with remaining parts taken from reference TRBV11-2 and TRBJ1-2, reads EAGVAQSPRYKIIEKRQSVAFWCNPISGHATLYWYQQILGQGPKLLIQFQNNGVVDDSQLPKDRFSAERLKGVDSTLKIQPAKLEDSAVYLCASSFEPWGRDEGYTFGSGTRLTVV.

The rearrangement joins TRBV7-8 to TRBJ2-3; 9 nucleotides agree with TRBD2. V gave up 1 base and J gave up 0 bases; unmatched junction bases: 11. This CDR3 has 19 residues. Germline values: CDR1 SGHVS, CDR2 FQNEAQ. CDR3 nucleotide sequence: TGTGCCAGCAGCTTAGAAGCTAGCGGGACGGGTACTAGCACAGATACGCAGTATTTT. Its translation is CASSLEASGTGTSTDTQYF.

The chain joins TRBV27 to TRBJ2-1; D tentatively fits TRBD1 or TRBD2 (6 bases each). Germline V gives CDR1 MNHEY, CDR2 SMNVEV (reference sequence). With 7 bases removed from V and 9 bases from J, the gap between germline ends came to 19 bases. The CDR3 consists of 14 residues. CDR3 DNA sequence: TGTGCCAGCAAGGAGGGACATCTATTCCTTGAGCAGTTCTTC. Its translation: CASKEGHLFLEQFF.

This clone was seen once. V and J are TRBV6-5 and TRBJ1-1, with 8 bases fitting TRBD1. The CDR3 runs to 15 residues. Unmatched junction bases numbered 6, after V lost 6 bases and J lost 0 bases. Germline CDR1 and CDR2: MNHEY and SVGAGI. This chain's CDR3 is CASSPRQGLNTEAFF. The DNA of the CDR3 is TGTGCCAGCAGCCCTCGACAGGGGCTGAACACTGAAGCTTTCTTT.

The chain joins TRBV27 to TRBJ2-1; 8 bases are shared with TRBD2. This CDR3 has 14 residues. The germline gives CDR1 MNHEY, CDR2 SMNVEV (reference sequence). Unmatched junction bases numbered 4, after V lost 4 bases and J lost 5 bases. In DNA, the CDR3 is TGTGCCAGCAGTTCCAGCGGGAGCCACAATGAGCAGTTCTTC. It specifies CASSSSGSHNEQFF.

The CDR3: CASKGTLYNEQFF. The CDR3 nucleotides are TGTGCCAGCAAGGGTACGTTGTACAATGAGCAGTTCTTC. The chain is built from TRBV2 and TRBJ2-1; D call uncertain. This CDR3 has 13 amino acids. The germline CDR1 and CDR2 sequences are SNHLY and FYNNEI. Trimming removed 7 bases at V and 4 bases at J, with 11 bases between.

The gene calls are TRBV7-7 and TRBJ1-1; D gene uncertain. The CDR3 has 13 residues. Germline values: CDR1 SSHAT, CDR2 FNYEAQ (reference sequence). Trimming stripped 2 bases from V and 2 bases from J, with 6 bases between. The CDR3, as DNA: TGTGCCAGCAGCTTAAATGAAAACACTGAAGCTTTCTTT. Amino acids: CASSLNENTEAFF.

The chain employs TRBV5-6 and TRBJ2-4; no definite D call. The V gene's germline CDR1 is SGHDT and CDR2 YYEEEE. This CDR3 spans 13 amino acids. The V gene lost 3 bases and the J gene lost 6 bases, with 10 bases spanning the gap. The CDR3 DNA sequence: TGTGCCAGCAGCTGGGAAAGAGGAAACATTCAGTACTTC. It translates to CASSWERGNIQYF. The full variable domain, rest sourced from reference TRBV5-6 and TRBJ2-4, is DAGVTQSPTHLIKTRGQQVTLRCSPKSGHDTVSWYQQALGQGPQFIFQYYEEEERQRGNFPDRFSGHQFPNYSSELNVNALLLGDSALYLCASSWERGNIQYFGAGTRLSVL.

The chain employs TRBV23-1 and TRBJ2-7; 9 bases fit TRBD1. TRBV23-1 is an ORF, and what it does is uncertain. The length of the CDR3 is 20 residues. Trimming cost V 0 bases and J 3 bases; bases outside gene matches: 18. This CDR3 reads CASSQSLLWPGQGRSYEQYF. The CDR3 nucleotides read TGCGCCAGCAGTCAATCTCTCCTTTGGCCGGGACAGGGTAGAAGCTACGAGCAGTACTTC.

The gene calls are TRBV6-5 and TRBJ2-2; tentatively, D is TRBD2 (5 bases). This CDR3 comprises 13 residues. Germline lookup yields CDR1 MNHEY and CDR2 SVGAGI. Trimming took 4 bases from V and 6 from J, leaving 9 bases between them. The CDR3 loop reads CASSWVEAGELFF. CDR3 DNA sequence: TGTGCCAGCAGTTGGGTGGAGGCCGGGGAGCTGTTTTTT.

The V call is TRBV27, the J call TRBJ1-1; D gene uncertain. Per the germline V gene, CDR1 is MNHEY and CDR2 is SMNVEV (reference sequence). Trimming removed 5 bases from V and 1 base from J, with 8 bases in between. This CDR3 is built from 13 residues. CDR3 nucleotide sequence: TGTGCCAGCAGTCTCAATTGGAACACTGAAGCTTTCTTT. Translation: CASSLNWNTEAFF.

This clone is a singleton in its sample. The chain couples TRBV28 to TRBJ2-5; D may be TRBD1 (7 bases). The V gene lost 2 bases and the J gene lost 5 bases, with 15 bases spanning the gap. The CDR3 covers 15 residues. Germline CDR1 is MDHEN and CDR2 is SYDVKM. CDR3: CASSLGQGGRETQYF. CDR3 DNA: TGTGCCAGCAGTTTAGGGCAGGGGGGACGGGAGACCCAGTACTTC.

This chain joins TRBV4-1 and TRBJ2-7; TRBD1 matches 11 bases. The V segment lost 2 bases and the J segment 7 bases; nucleotides outside the gene matches: 7. The CDR3 has 15 residues. Germline CDR1 MGHRA, CDR2 YSYEKL. CDR3 sequence reads: CASSQWDRGEGEQYF. In nucleotides, the CDR3 is TGCGCCAGCAGCCAATGGGACAGGGGGGAAGGGGAGCAGTACTTC.

This chain links TRBV28 with TRBJ2-7; no reliable D call. Germline CDR1 reads MDHEN; CDR2 reads SYDVKM. The CDR3 has 12 residues. V shed 6 bases and J shed 6 bases, with 12 bases lying between them. CDR3 sequence reads: CASSLGSREQYF. The CDR3 bases are TGTGCCAGCAGCCTTGGGTCCCGCGAGCAGTACTTC.

The sample holds one count of this clone. The CDR3 sequence is CASNPILTNTEAFF. As DNA, the CDR3 is TGTGCCAGCAACCCCATTCTTACGAACACTGAAGCTTTCTTT. The V and J genes are TRBV6-1 and TRBJ1-1, with D unresolved. The germline CDR1 and CDR2 sequences are MNHNS and SASEGT. CDR3 size: 14 residues. V gave up 7 bases and J gave up 1 base, with 13 bases separating them.